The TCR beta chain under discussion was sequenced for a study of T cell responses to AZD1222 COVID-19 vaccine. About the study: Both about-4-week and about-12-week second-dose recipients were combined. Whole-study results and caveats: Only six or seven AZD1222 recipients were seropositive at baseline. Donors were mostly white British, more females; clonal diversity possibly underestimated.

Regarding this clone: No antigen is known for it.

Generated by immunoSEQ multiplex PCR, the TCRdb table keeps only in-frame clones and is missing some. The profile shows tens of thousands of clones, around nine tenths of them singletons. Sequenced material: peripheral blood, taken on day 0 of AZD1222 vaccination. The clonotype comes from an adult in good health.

The CDR3 protein is CASSSAGQGRGQYF. CDR3 coding DNA: TGTGCCAGCAGCTCAGCTGGACAGGGACGCGGGCAGTACTTC. The V gene is TRBV7-2, the J gene TRBJ2-7; 8 positions match TRBD1. This CDR3 spans 14 amino acids. Trimming took 4 bases from V and 9 from J; bases not matched to a gene: 11. Germline CDR1 and CDR2: SGHTA and FQGNSA.